This T cell receptor beta chain was recorded in a study of CD8 T cells in Susac syndrome. Study-level information: Intravenous immunoglobulin alone or corticosteroids were being given to patients with Susac syndrome at blood draw, unless they were therapy-naive. Whole-study findings and limits: By the study's own acknowledgment, its TCR sequencing and HLA analysis included relatively few individuals.

The authors reverse transcribed roughly 0.5 to 1 ug RNA with random hexamers. immunoSEQ multiplex PCR amplified TCR beta CDR3 across 54 Vbeta, 13 Jbeta. TCRdb reanalysed the immunoSEQ multiplex PCR reads using MiXCR and keeps one entry per CDR3 protein. The sample records about 140,000 distinct CDR3 sequences, more than 85% being singletons. Per germline, CDR1 SGDLS and CDR2 YYNGEE. CDR3 length: 15 amino acids. Germline trimming cut 7 bases from V and 0 bases from J; bases unmatched to any gene: 7. This clonotype was counted a single time. Its antigen is not identified. This TCR derives from a human donor with Susac syndrome. The chain combines TRBV9 with TRBJ2-3; 8 positions agree with TRBD2. Sequencing was done on a sample of CD8+ T cells from PBMCs. The CDR3 sequence is CASAQQRESTDTQYF. The CDR3 coding sequence is TGTGCCAGCGCACAACAGCGGGAGAGCACAGATACGCAGTATTTT.